These 28 T cell receptor beta chains were all obtained from the same sample, sequenced in a study of blood T cell repertoires in COVID-19. Assay: immunoSEQ multiplex PCR; the TCRdb copy retains only in-frame clones and omits some. This sample carries 130,000 to 150,000 clones, about 90% of them seen once, and the ten largest clones take 8% to 11%. The sample comprised peripheral blood. These receptors all come from a man aged 50-60 years with active or convalescent COVID-19.

This sequence joins TRBV27 and TRBJ2-1, with 7 bases matching TRBD2. The CDR3 spans 15 residues. The germline V gene encodes CDR1 MNHEY and CDR2 SMNVEV (reference sequence). The ends lost 6 bases at V and 2 bases at J; junction bases unmatched: 7. The CDR3 is CASRFSGLAYNEQFF. CDR3 bases: TGTGCCAGCAGATTTAGCGGGTTGGCCTACAATGAGCAGTTCTTC.

In this sample, this clone turned up a few times. The chain joins TRBV15 to TRBJ1-2, with TRBD1 as a possible D gene (6 bases). Germline CDR1 LNHNV, CDR2 YYDKDF (reference sequence). This CDR3 comprises 13 residues. The V end was cut by 6 bases, the J end by 2 bases, with 10 bases between. For the CDR3, the DNA is TGTGCCACCAGGGATACAGGGAACTATGGCTACACCTTC. Amino acids: CATRDTGNYGYTF.

The chain recombines TRBV7-3 with TRBJ2-1; D is unclear. With 0 bases removed from V and 8 bases from J, the gap between germline ends came to 8 bases. The CDR3 sequence is 13 residues long. Germline values: CDR1 SGHTA, CDR2 FQGTGA. The CDR3 spells CASSLTRFDEQFF. The CDR3 DNA follows: TGTGCCAGCAGCTTAACTCGGTTCGATGAGCAGTTCTTC.

The chain employs TRBV4-2 and TRBJ1-5; 7 bases are shared with TRBD1. The V gene end was trimmed by 4 bases and the J gene end by 4 bases; junction bases not matched to a gene: 4. CDR1 LGHNA and CDR2 YNFKEQ come from the germline V gene. The CDR3 runs to 14 residues. CDR3 sequence reads: CASSRHRGNQPQHF. Here the CDR3 DNA reads TGTGCCAGCAGCCGACACAGGGGAAATCAGCCCCAGCATTTT.

The chain carries TRBV5-5 and TRBJ2-3, with a weak D call TRBD2 (6 bases). The CDR3 runs 14 residues. Germline-derived CDR1 and CDR2 are SGHKS and YYEKEE (reference sequence). Between the trimmed V and J ends, which lost 4 bases and 4 bases, there was a span of 13 bases. The CDR3, as DNA: TGTGCCAGCAGCCAAGAATGGGGGGCAGATACGCAGTATTTT. It encodes CASSQEWGADTQYF.

The chain joins TRBV19 to TRBJ1-2; the match to TRBD1 covers 7 bases. This CDR3 contains 17 residues. The V gene's germline CDR1 is LNHDA and CDR2 SQIVND (reference sequence). V lost 1 base to trimming and J lost 2 bases; unmatched junction nucleotides: 10. CDR3 coding DNA: TGTGCCAGTAGTATAGGGGACAGACTTGAGGCCAACTATGGCTACACCTTC. It specifies CASSIGDRLEANYGYTF.

CDR3 sequence (DNA): TGTGCCAGCAGTTTCAGGACGAGGGGGCGAGAGACCCAGTACTTC. It translates to CASSFRTRGRETQYF. The chain recombines TRBV28 with TRBJ2-5, with 7 nucleotides matching TRBD1. This CDR3 has 15 residues. V dropped 3 bases and J dropped 4; count of bases not matched to a gene: 8. Germline CDR1 and CDR2: MDHEN and SYDVKM.

The V gene is TRBV3-1 (or the pseudogene TRBV3-2), the J gene TRBJ2-1, with a tentative D call TRBD1 (5 bases). Trimming cost V 1 base and J 4 bases, with 17 bases left between them. The CDR3 consists of 17 residues. The germline V gene has CDR1 LGHDT and CDR2 YNNKEL (reference sequence). This chain's CDR3 is CASSQALLPAGYNEQFF. In nucleotides, the CDR3 is TGTGCCAGCAGCCAAGCTCTCTTGCCGGCAGGGTACAATGAGCAGTTCTTC.

The DNA for the CDR3 is TGTGCCAGCAGCTTATCCGGGACTAGCGGTTACAATGAGCAGTTCTTC. Its protein product is CASSLSGTSGYNEQFF. V gene TRBV5-4 combines with J gene TRBJ2-1; 11 bases agree with TRBD2. The germline V gene encodes CDR1 SGHNT and CDR2 YYREEE (reference sequence). There are 16 residues in the CDR3. Germline trimming cut 2 bases from V and 4 bases from J; bases unmatched to any gene: 5.

This sequence joins TRBV6-5 and TRBJ2-7; 12 bases line up with TRBD1. V shed 6 bases and J 4 bases; nucleotides not matched to a gene: 7. Germline CDR1 is MNHEY and CDR2 is SVGAGI. The CDR3 runs to 15 residues. The CDR3 is CASSLRDRGQYEQYF. CDR3 bases: TGTGCCAGCAGCCTCCGGGACAGGGGGCAGTACGAGCAGTACTTC.

The chain carries TRBV7-9 and TRBJ2-7, with 8 nucleotides matching TRBD2. Unmatched junction bases numbered 16, after V lost 5 bases and J lost 4 bases. CDR3 size: 17 residues. Looked up from germline, CDR1 is SEHNR and CDR2 is FQNEAQ (reference sequence). This chain's CDR3 is CASSPLPSAGVLYEQYF. CDR3 coding DNA: TGTGCCAGCAGCCCTCTCCCCTCAGCGGGAGTATTATACGAGCAGTACTTC.

The V and J genes are TRBV7-2 and TRBJ1-4; TRBD1 matches 10 bases. Germline CDR1 is SGHTA and CDR2 is FQGNSA. The V and J ends lost 1 base and 1 base, in that order; junction bases with no gene match: 0. The CDR3 is made up of 16 amino acids. CDR3 sequence (DNA): TGTGCCAGCAGCTTAGGGGACAGGGGAACTAATGAAAAACTGTTTTTT. Translating it yields CASSLGDRGTNEKLFF. Drawing the rest from reference TRBV7-2 and TRBJ1-4, the complete variable domain is GAGVSQSPSNKVTEKGKDVELRCDPISGHTALYWYRQSLGQGLEFLIYFQGNSAPDKSGLPSDRFSAERTGGSVSTLTIQRTQQEDSAVYLCASSLGDRGTNEKLFFGSGTQLSVL.

V and J are TRBV7-8 and TRBJ1-2; weak D call: TRBD1 (6 bases). The CDR3 consists of 13 residues. Germline CDR1 SGHVS, CDR2 FQNEAQ. V dropped 4 bases and J dropped 6 bases, with 12 bases sitting between them. The CDR3 DNA reads TGTGCCAGCAGCTCCACAGGGAGCAATGGCTACACCTTC. This sequence encodes CASSSTGSNGYTF.

V usage is TRBV19 and J usage is TRBJ2-1, with TRBD2 matching over 12 bases. The CDR3 has 16 residues. V shed 3 bases, J shed 7 bases, and the junction held 7 bases outside the gene matches. In germline, CDR1 is LNHDA, CDR2 SQIVND (reference sequence). The CDR3 bases are TGTGCCAGTAGTATTAATCGACTAGCGGGAGAAAATGAGCAGTTCTTC. Protein: CASSINRLAGENEQFF.

V usage is TRBV27 and J usage is TRBJ2-5; possibly TRBD2 for D (5 bases). The CDR3 totals 14 residues. Trimming shortened V by 5 bases and J by 1 base, and 11 bases separated the two germline ends. In germline, CDR1 is MNHEY, CDR2 SMNVEV (reference sequence). Written as DNA, the CDR3 is TGTGCCAGCAGTAAGCCGGGGTCCCAAGAGACCCAGTACTTC. Translation: CASSKPGSQETQYF.

The rearrangement joins TRBV4-1 to TRBJ2-7, with TRBD2 identical over 9 bases. The J segment lost 4 bases and the V segment lost 4 bases, leaving 11 bases of the junction unmatched. The CDR3 consists of 16 residues. Germline V gene lookup returns CDR1 MGHRA and CDR2 YSYEKL. Written as DNA, the CDR3 is TGCGCCAGCAGCCCACAAGGACTAGCGACTCTTTACGAGCAGTACTTC. Encoded protein: CASSPQGLATLYEQYF.

V gene TRBV19 combines with J gene TRBJ2-1; no definite D call. This CDR3 has 13 residues. The germline V gene has CDR1 LNHDA and CDR2 SQIVND (reference sequence). The germline V and J ends were trimmed by 3 bases and 6 bases, with 9 bases remaining between them. The CDR3 region has the DNA TGTGCCAGTAGTATCCTTAGTTCCAATGAGCAGTTCTTC. This encodes CASSILSSNEQFF.

The chain links TRBV12-3 or TRBV12-4 to TRBJ2-7; D call uncertain. V shed 8 bases and J shed 2 bases, with 10 bases lying between them. This CDR3 is 12 amino acids long. The CDR3, as DNA: TGTGCCAGCCGAGGCCAAGCCTACGAGCAGTACTTC. Translated: CASRGQAYEQYF.

This chain links TRBV11-2 with TRBJ2-4; no clear D gene. Germline V CDR1 and CDR2: SGHAT, FQNNGV. V lost 2 bases and J 1 base, leaving 18 bases between the germline ends. This CDR3 contains 18 residues. CDR3 loop: CASSLIVPSVSAKNIQYF. The CDR3 DNA reads TGTGCCAGCAGCTTAATTGTGCCCAGCGTCTCGGCCAAAAACATTCAGTACTTC.

The genes are TRBV7-9 and TRBJ2-3, with a weak D call TRBD2 (5 bases). Trimming stripped 3 bases from V and 0 bases from J, with 7 bases between. The CDR3 contains 14 residues. Germline V gene data show CDR1 as SEHNR and CDR2 as FQNEAQ (reference sequence). The CDR3: CASSLAGSTDTQYF. Here the CDR3 DNA reads TGTGCCAGCAGCTTGGCGGGTAGCACAGATACGCAGTATTTT.

In this sample, this clone turned up once. The rearrangement uses TRBV7-2 and TRBJ2-7; 7 bases agree with TRBD1. The germline CDR1 and CDR2 sequences are SGHTA and FQGNSA. The CDR3 has 14 amino acids. With 5 bases clipped from V and 6 bases from J, the junction kept 10 bases outside the gene matches. DNA for the CDR3: TGTGCCAGCAGCGCAGAATTTACAGGGGTCGAGCAGTACTTC. As protein: CASSAEFTGVEQYF. The full variable domain, in which reference TRBV7-2 and TRBJ2-7 provide the parts outside the CDR3, is GAGVSQSPSNKVTEKGKDVELRCDPISGHTALYWYRQSLGQGLEFLIYFQGNSAPDKSGLPSDRFSAERTGGSVSTLTIQRTQQEDSAVYLCASSAEFTGVEQYFGPGTRLTVT.

The chain has TRBV27 and TRBJ2-1; 9 positions match TRBD1. The CDR3 sequence is 16 residues long. CDR1 is MNHEY, CDR2 SMNVEV, per germline (reference sequence). V dropped 3 bases and J dropped 3; count of bases not matched to a gene: 6. Here the CDR3 reads CASSLTPGQGYNEQFF. CDR3 sequence (DNA): TGTGCCAGCAGTTTGACTCCGGGACAGGGCTACAATGAGCAGTTCTTC.

V gene TRBV18 combines with J gene TRBJ2-7; TRBD2 agrees at 14 bases. The CDR3 is made up of 16 amino acids. The V and J ends lost 0 bases and 7 bases, in that order; junction bases with no gene match: 5. Germline CDR1 reads KGHSH; CDR2 reads LQKENI. The CDR3 reads CASSPPMTSGRVEQYF. CDR3 in DNA: TGTGCCAGCTCACCACCGATGACTAGCGGGAGGGTTGAGCAGTACTTC.

This clone came up once. In DNA form, the CDR3 reads TGTGCCAGCAGCCGACAGAAATATAGCAATCAGCCCCAGCATTTT. This sequence encodes CASSRQKYSNQPQHF. The V call is TRBV6-5, the J call TRBJ1-5, with a tentative D call TRBD1 (5 bases). V shed 6 bases and J shed 0 bases, with 12 bases lying between them. The CDR3 totals 15 residues. Germline-derived CDR1 and CDR2 are MNHEY and SVGAGI.

The chain joins TRBV24-1 to TRBJ2-2; D ambiguous. The CDR3 is 14 amino acids. Germline values: CDR1 KGHDR, CDR2 SFDVKD. Trimming took 7 bases from V and 3 from J, leaving 11 bases between them. CDR3 residues: CATREFHDTGELFF. The CDR3 bases are TGTGCCACCAGGGAGTTCCACGACACCGGGGAGCTGTTTTTT.

The chain is built from TRBV11-2 and TRBJ1-1; D unresolved. V lost 2 bases, J lost 0 bases, and 13 bases lay in between. The germline CDR1 and CDR2 sequences are SGHAT and FQNNGV. The CDR3 is 16 amino acids. CDR3 sequence reads: CASSLLVQNMNTEAFF. The CDR3 DNA sequence: TGTGCCAGCAGCTTATTGGTACAGAATATGAACACTGAAGCTTTCTTT. Variable domain in full (rest from reference TRBV11-2 and TRBJ1-1): EAGVAQSPRYKIIEKRQSVAFWCNPISGHATLYWYQQILGQGPKLLIQFQNNGVVDDSQLPKDRFSAERLKGVDSTLKIQPAKLEDSAVYLCASSLLVQNMNTEAFFGQGTRLTVV.

The chain employs TRBV24-1 and TRBJ2-5, with D perhaps matching TRBD1 (6 bases). Trimming pared 3 bases from V and 5 bases from J, leaving 12 bases between. Germline lookup yields CDR1 KGHDR and CDR2 SFDVKD. CDR3 length: 14 residues. Here the CDR3 DNA reads TGTGCCACCAGTGATCCCAGGGGTCCCGAGACCCAGTACTTC. Residues: CATSDPRGPETQYF.

The chain couples TRBV24-1 to TRBJ2-2, with TRBD1 matching over 9 bases. The V gene end was trimmed by 7 bases and the J gene end by 0 bases; junction bases not matched to a gene: 5. The CDR3 has 16 amino acids. Germline loops: CDR1 KGHDR, CDR2 SFDVKD. Written as DNA, the CDR3 is TGTGCCACCAGCTTCAGACAGGGGGCGAACACCGGGGAGCTGTTTTTT. Its protein is CATSFRQGANTGELFF.